These T cell receptor beta chains were read from a single sample in a study of Graves' ophthalmopathy and Graves' hyperthyroidism. TCRdb re-derived calls from the multiplex PCR reads in MiXCR, one entry per CDR3 protein. Of about 410,000 distinct CDR3 sequences in the sample, around 19% were seen once. Sequenced material: peripheral blood. All receptors come from a woman aged 18-35 years with Graves' ophthalmopathy. Each CDR3 is given with its conserved first and last residue. Each record gives: clone size, D gene, J gene, V gene, CDR3 DNA, CDR3 protein. A D gene is named only where the DNA matches it firmly. The size of a clone is reported for some rows only, either as once, few or many, or as a class for expanded clones.

-	-	TRBJ2-2	TRBV7-3	TGTGCCAGCAGCCTGACAGTTATATCCAGCTTTAACACCGGGGAGCTGTTTTTT	CASSLTVISSFNTGELFF
-	TRBD1	TRBJ2-5	TRBV5-1	TGCGCCAGCAGCCAAAGTCCCGGGACAGTAAGGGAAGAGACCCAGTACTTC	CASSQSPGTVREETQYF
-	-	TRBJ2-7	TRBV12-5	TGTGCTAGTGGTTTGGTAATCGAGCAGTACTTC	CASGLVIEQYF
many	-	TRBJ1-1	TRBV19	TGTGCCAGTCCGCCGTCTGGAGGGTCGGCTTTCTCTGAAGCTTTCTTT	CASPPSGGSAFSEAFF
many	TRBD1	TRBJ1-2	TRBV29-1	TGCAGCGTTCAGATAGACAGGGAAGTTGGGCAATATGGCTACACCTTC	CSVQIDREVGQYGYTF
many	-	TRBJ2-5	TRBV12-3/TRBV12-4	TGTGCCAGCAGTTTATCTGAGGGGAAAGAGACCCAGTACTTC	CASSLSEGKETQYF
-	TRBD1	TRBJ2-7	TRBV20-1	TGCAGTGCTAACCACGACAGGGAAGGCTACGAGCAGTACTTC	CSANHDREGYEQYF
many	-	TRBJ2-5	TRBV12-5	TGTGCTAGTGTCCCGGGGGCCCAAGAGACCCAGTACTTC	CASVPGAQETQYF
many	-	TRBJ2-7	TRBV7-2	TGTGCCAGCAGCTTTCCACGGGGACTTACCCCCTACGAGCAGTACTTC	CASSFPRGLTPYEQYF
many	-	TRBJ2-7	TRBV29-1	TGCAGCGTTTGGAGTAGCGGTCCCTACGAGCAGTACTTC	CSVWSSGPYEQYF
many	-	TRBJ1-2	TRBV27	TGTGCCAGCAGTTTACAGGCCGGGAACTATGGCTACACCTTC	CASSLQAGNYGYTF
many	TRBD1	TRBJ1-1	TRBV12-3/TRBV12-4	TGTGCCAGCCCAAGCAGGGGGGGGAACACTGAAGCTTTCTTT	CASPSRGGNTEAFF
many	-	TRBJ2-7	TRBV6-1	TGTGCCAGCCCTCGTCCCCCCTACAGGGTTGTCGAGCAGTACTTC	CASPRPPYRVVEQYF
many	TRBD2	TRBJ2-7	TRBV4-2	TGTGCCAGCAGCCCCCTTGGGGGAGGGGTCCACGAGCAGTACTTC	CASSPLGGGVHEQYF
-	-	TRBJ2-7	TRBV7-2	TGTGCCAGCAGCGCCCGCGGCCAGGGACGGTACGAGCAGTACTTC	CASSARGQGRYEQYF
few	-	TRBJ1-5	TRBV5-1	TGCGCCAGCAGCACGGACGGTCAAGGGCCCCAGCATTTT	CASSTDGQGPQHF
many	-	TRBJ1-2	TRBV6-1	TGTGCCAGCAGTGAACAGGCTGCAGAGGGCTACACCTTC	CASSEQAAEGYTF
many	-	TRBJ2-5	TRBV20-1	TGCAGTGCTAGAGATACGGAGCGGTTGCTCCAAGAGACCCAGTACTTC	CSARDTERLLQETQYF